The text below deals with one T cell receptor beta chain. The CDR3 loop spans 15 amino acids. V lost 5 bases to trimming and J lost 6 bases; unmatched junction nucleotides: 11. Per the germline V gene, CDR1 is LNHDA and CDR2 is SQIVND (reference sequence). Produced via immunoSEQ multiplex PCR; TCRdb's table is partial and in-frame only. The sample carries over 35,000 clones, nearly 90% recorded once. The data were obtained in a study of T cell changes during pregnancy in multiple sclerosis. The source is a female donor with multiple sclerosis, enrolled in a pregnancy study. This chain links TRBV19 with TRBJ1-2, with TRBD1 identical over 8 bases. The starting material was CD4+ T cells from peripheral blood mononuclear cells, obtained after pregnancy. The CDR3 coding sequence is TGTGCCAGTAGTTCACCCTCGGGACAGGTGAATGGCTACACCTTC. Amino acid sequence: CASSSPSGQVNGYTF.